These 10 T cell receptor beta chains came from one sample sequenced in a study of blood T cell repertoires in COVID-19. Generated by immunoSEQ multiplex PCR, the TCRdb table keeps only in-frame clones and is missing some. The table shows 150,000 to 200,000 clones, with approximately 80% occurring only once. The sample was PBMCs or T cells enriched from blood (not recorded which). These receptors all stem from a man aged 40-55 years who had recovered from COVID-19.

This chain uses TRBV7-9 with TRBJ1-1; TRBD1 is a possible D gene (5 bases). Trimming removed 1 base at V and 2 bases at J, with 11 bases between. The V gene's germline CDR1 is SEHNR and CDR2 FQNEAQ (reference sequence). This CDR3 comprises 15 residues. For the CDR3, the DNA is TGTGCCAGCAGCTTAGGCGTAGGGGTCAACACTGAAGCTTTCTTT. Its translation: CASSLGVGVNTEAFF.

About this clone: An end of the junction differs from the germline gene, which may be a read error. The rearrangement joins TRBV6-5 to TRBJ1-2; 9 bases are shared with TRBD1. The CDR3 spans 10 residues. CDR1 MNHEY and CDR2 SVGAGI come from the germline V gene. CDR3 bases: TGTGCCAGCAGCCTGGACAGGGGCCCTTTC. Its protein product is CASSLDRGPF.

This clone was seen only a few times. J is TRBJ1-1 and V is TRBV18; D may be TRBD1 (5 bases). The CDR3 spans 15 residues. V lost 1 base and J 1 base, leaving 10 bases between the germline ends. CDR1 KGHSH and CDR2 LQKENI come from the germline V gene. Written as DNA, the CDR3 is TGTGCCAGCTCACCACGGGGGGACCCGAACACTGAAGCTTTCTTT. This translates into CASSPRGDPNTEAFF.

The V call is TRBV11-3, the J call TRBJ1-1; D ambiguous. Per germline, CDR1 SGHNT and CDR2 YENEEA. The germline V and J ends were trimmed by 4 bases and 2 bases, with 8 bases remaining between them. The CDR3 length is 13 residues. CDR3 residues: CASSSSRNTEAFF. The CDR3 region has the DNA TGTGCCAGCAGCTCCTCTCGTAACACTGAAGCTTTCTTT.

J is TRBJ2-5 and V is TRBV19; 9 bases align to TRBD1. This CDR3 spans 14 amino acids. Trimming cost V 3 bases and J 5 bases; bases outside gene matches: 4. Germline CDR1 reads LNHDA; CDR2 reads SQIVND (reference sequence). CDR3 in DNA: TGTGCCAGTAGTATTTGGACAGGGGAGGAGACCCAGTACTTC. It translates to CASSIWTGEETQYF.

This chain connects TRBV2 to TRBJ1-6; 7 nucleotides line up with TRBD1. Germline CDR1 reads SNHLY; CDR2 reads FYNNEI. The J segment lost 3 bases and the V segment lost 6 bases, leaving 5 bases of the junction unmatched. The CDR3 length is 15 residues. The DNA of the CDR3 is TGTGCCAGCAGCGACAGGGAGGACTATAATTCACCCCTCCACTTT. This sequence encodes CASSDREDYNSPLHF.

The rearrangement uses TRBV4-1 and TRBJ1-4; D is unclear. The germline V gene has CDR1 MGHRA and CDR2 YSYEKL. The CDR3 spans 17 residues. V lost 1 base and J lost 8, with 20 bases in between. CDR3 DNA: TGCGCCAGCAGCCAAGTAGGATCAGGCACGGCTGGGGAAAAACTGTTTTTT. Translated, it gives CASSQVGSGTAGEKLFF.

The chain is built from TRBV7-2 and TRBJ1-1, with D possibly being TRBD1 (5 bases). The CDR3 has 11 residues. Per the germline V gene, CDR1 is SGHTA and CDR2 is FQGNSA. CDR3 sequence: CGSGGNTEAFF. As DNA, the CDR3 is TGTGGTTCGGGGGGGAACACTGAAGCTTTCTTT. Full variable domain (missing parts from reference TRBV7-2 and TRBJ1-1): GAGVSQSPSNKVTEKGKDVELRCDPISGHTALYWYRQSLGQGLEFLIYFQGNSAPDKSGLPSDRFSAERTGGSVSTLTIQRTQQEDSAVYLCGSGGNTEAFFGQGTRLTVV.

The chain carries TRBV3-1 (or the pseudogene TRBV3-2) and TRBJ1-6; 7 bases map to TRBD1. The CDR3 length is 14 residues. CDR1 is LGHDT, CDR2 YNNKEL, per germline (reference sequence). The V segment lost 4 bases and the J segment 10 bases; nucleotides outside the gene matches: 7. CDR3 nucleotide sequence: TGTGCCAGCAGCCCCGACAGGGTTAGGTCACCCCTCCACTTT. This gives the protein CASSPDRVRSPLHF.

The chain joins TRBV7-3 to TRBJ1-2; perhaps TRBD1 as D (5 bases). The CDR3 loop spans 16 amino acids. The germline V gene encodes CDR1 SGHTA and CDR2 FQGTGA. The ends were cut back, 0 bases at V and 0 bases at J, with 11 bases in the middle. This chain's CDR3 is CASSLTTDFSNYGYTF. Here the CDR3 DNA reads TGTGCCAGCAGCTTAACGACAGATTTTTCTAACTATGGCTACACCTTC.